The 21 T cell receptor beta chains presented below share a single source sample, sequenced in a study of shared clonotypes between healthy human individuals. Libraries were prepared by immunoSEQ multiplex PCR; TCRdb keeps only in-frame clonotypes and omits some of them. The sample includes roughly 2.5 million clones, more than 80% of them seen just once. Sequenced: naive CD4+ T cells sorted from blood. Subset here: CD45RA+ positively selected. All receptors come from a man younger than 30 in good health.

This rearrangement joins TRBV7-2 to TRBJ2-7; D is perhaps TRBD1 (6 bases). CDR1 is SGHTA, CDR2 FQGNSA, per germline. The CDR3 is 14 residues long. The V end lost 1 base, the J end lost 2 bases, and 9 bases lay between the germline ends. The chain's CDR3 is CASSLGQATYEQYF. DNA of the CDR3: TGTGCCAGCAGCTTAGGACAGGCTACCTACGAGCAGTACTTC.

This chain joins TRBV15 and TRBJ1-2; D ambiguous. Trimming took off 0 bases at V and 7 bases at J, with 9 bases between the two ends. Germline CDR1 and CDR2: LNHNV and YYDKDF (reference sequence). The CDR3 contains 13 residues. The CDR3 protein is CATSRDYAAGYTF. The CDR3 DNA reads TGTGCCACCAGCAGAGATTACGCCGCTGGCTACACCTTC.

V and J are TRBV6-6 and TRBJ2-7, with 10 bases identical to TRBD1. The CDR3 runs to 15 residues. Germline values: CDR1 MNHNY, CDR2 SVGAGI (reference sequence). The V gene end was trimmed by 2 bases and the J gene end by 5 bases; junction bases not matched to a gene: 6. CDR3: CASSYPGQGGDEQYF. The CDR3 DNA reads as TGTGCCAGCAGTTACCCAGGACAGGGGGGCGACGAGCAGTACTTC.

The rearrangement uses TRBV2 and TRBJ1-6, with D perhaps matching TRBD1 (6 bases). With 11 bases removed from V and 4 bases from J, the gap between germline ends came to 9 bases. This CDR3 is 12 amino acids long. Germline CDR1 is SNHLY and CDR2 is FYNNEI. The DNA for the CDR3 is TGTGCCTTACAGGGTTATAATTCACCCCTCCACTTT. This encodes CALQGYNSPLHF. Using reference TRBV2 and TRBJ1-6 for the parts outside the CDR3, the full variable domain is EPEVTQTPSHQVTQMGQEVILRCVPISNHLYFYWYRQILGQKVEFLVSFYNNEISEKSEIFDDQFSVERPDGSNFTLKIRSTKLEDSAMYFCALQGYNSPLHFGNGTRLTVT.

The genes are TRBV23-1 and TRBJ2-6; tentative D call: TRBD1 (6 bases). TRBV23-1 is flagged as an ORF with uncertain function. The CDR3 is 17 amino acids. Trimming removed 3 bases at V and 0 bases at J, with 12 bases between. The CDR3 loop is CASSQPGQSSGANVLTF. CDR3 sequence (DNA): TGCGCCAGCAGTCAGCCGGGACAAAGCTCTGGGGCCAACGTCCTGACTTTC.

The CDR3 sequence: CAWSPGAPGTTDTQYF. The CDR3 DNA follows: TGTGCCTGGAGTCCCGGGGCGCCAGGCACCACAGATACGCAGTATTTT. The chain joins TRBV30 to TRBJ2-3; tentatively, D is TRBD1 or TRBD2 (5 bases each). The CDR3 loop spans 16 amino acids. V was trimmed by 2 bases and J by 2 bases, leaving 17 bases between them. The germline gives CDR1 GTSNPN, CDR2 SVGIG (reference sequence).

This chain joins TRBV7-2 and TRBJ2-1, with 10 bases fitting TRBD2. The CDR3 consists of 13 residues. The V and J ends lost 6 bases and 7 bases, in that order; junction bases with no gene match: 3. Germline loops: CDR1 SGHTA, CDR2 FQGNSA. This CDR3 reads CASRLAGSNEQFF. CDR3 nucleotides: TGTGCCAGCAGACTAGCGGGGAGTAATGAGCAGTTCTTC.

The CDR3 spells CAISTTGQETQYF. CDR3 nucleotides: TGTGCCATCAGTACGACCGGTCAAGAGACCCAGTACTTC. The genes are TRBV10-3 and TRBJ2-5; no reliable D call. The V and J ends lost 5 bases and 2 bases respectively, with 9 bases between them. This CDR3 has 13 amino acids. The germline gives CDR1 ENHRY, CDR2 SYGVKD.

V usage is TRBV5-4 and J usage is TRBJ2-6; D unresolved. The CDR3 runs to 15 residues. Germline assignment: CDR1 SGHNT and CDR2 YYREEE (reference sequence). Trimming removed 4 bases from V and 0 bases from J, with 8 bases in between. The CDR3 is CASSVLGSGANVLTF. CDR3 nucleotide sequence: TGTGCCAGCAGCGTGTTGGGCTCTGGGGCCAACGTCCTGACTTTC. Supplemented by reference TRBV5-4 and TRBJ2-6, the full variable domain reads ETGVTQSPTHLIKTRGQQVTLRCSSQSGHNTVSWYQQALGQGPQFIFQYYREEENGRGNFPPRFSGLQFPNYSSELNVNALELDDSALYLCASSVLGSGANVLTFGAGSRLTVL.

J is TRBJ2-7 and V is TRBV5-4; 7 bases are a match to TRBD1. Germline CDR1 reads SGHNT; CDR2 reads YYREEE (reference sequence). The CDR3 consists of 14 residues. The junction had 6 bases not matched to a gene; V was cut back by 4 bases and J by 2 bases. The CDR3 nucleotides are TGTGCCAGCAGCAACGACAGGGTGCCCTACGAGCAGTACTTC. It translates to CASSNDRVPYEQYF.

The chain employs TRBV28 and TRBJ2-3; D is ambiguous. Per germline, CDR1 MDHEN and CDR2 SYDVKM. This CDR3 region has 13 residues. The ends were cut back, 4 bases at V and 6 bases at J, with 11 bases in the middle. In nucleotides, the CDR3 is TGTGCCAGCAGTTCGCAGAGTGCTGATACGCAGTATTTT. Its translation: CASSSQSADTQYF.

The chain joins TRBV15 to TRBJ2-2; 9 bases align to TRBD1. V was pared by 2 bases and J by 1 base, with 5 bases of the junction left unmatched. Germline lookup yields CDR1 LNHNV and CDR2 YYDKDF (reference sequence). The CDR3 length is 17 residues. In DNA, the CDR3 is TGTGCCACCAGCAGATCCGGGACAGGGAAGAACACCGGGGAGCTGTTTTTT. Amino acid sequence: CATSRSGTGKNTGELFF.

This chain links TRBV11-2 with TRBJ2-1; TRBD2 agrees at 9 bases. The CDR3 runs 15 residues. In germline, CDR1 is SGHAT, CDR2 FQNNGV. Trimming at V came to 3 bases and at J to 8 bases, leaving 8 bases not matched to a gene. This CDR3 is CASSFTSGSGDEQFF. The CDR3 nucleotides read TGTGCCAGCAGCTTTACTAGCGGGTCGGGCGATGAGCAGTTCTTC.

The J gene is TRBJ2-1, the V gene TRBV21-1; TRBD1, the table's D call, lacks a check against the DNA. TRBV21-1 is flagged as a pseudogene. The CDR3 consists of 13 residues. The DNA of the CDR3 is TGTGCCAGCAGCCAAAGGGGGATCAATGAGCAGTTCTTC. Translation gives CASSQRGINEQFF.

The chain employs TRBV10-3 and TRBJ1-2, with 9 bases that match TRBD1. Trimming took 4 bases from V and 1 from J; bases not matched to a gene: 7. Germline lookup yields CDR1 ENHRY and CDR2 SYGVKD. The CDR3 is 16 amino acids. Here the CDR3 reads CAISAGQGLNNYGYTF. The CDR3, as DNA: TGTGCCATCAGTGCCGGACAGGGGCTAAATAACTATGGCTACACCTTC.

This sequence joins TRBV4-3 and TRBJ2-5, with 7 bases aligning to TRBD1. CDR1 is LGHNA, CDR2 YSLEER, per germline. The CDR3 has 16 residues. With V trimmed by 0 bases and J by 2 bases, 6 bases remained unmatched. The DNA of the CDR3 is TGCGCCAGCAGCCAAGATCGGGGACAGCGGCAAGAGACCCAGTACTTC. It specifies CASSQDRGQRQETQYF.

The rearrangement uses TRBV6-1 and TRBJ2-7, with D maybe TRBD2 (6 bases). The V gene lost 5 bases and the J gene lost 6 bases, with 17 bases spanning the gap. Per germline, CDR1 MNHNS and CDR2 SASEGT. The CDR3 spans 14 residues. CDR3 amino acids: CASSRAGRRIEQYF. CDR3 nucleotides: TGTGCCAGCAGTCGTGCGGGACGGAGGATCGAGCAGTACTTC.

This clone was seen just once. J is TRBJ1-5 and V is TRBV7-2; D gene uncertain. The V and J ends lost 5 bases and 2 bases respectively, with 10 bases between them. Germline V CDR1 and CDR2: SGHTA, FQGNSA. The CDR3 sequence is 14 residues long. The CDR3 is CASSPRSGNQPQHF. In nucleotides, the CDR3 is TGTGCCAGCAGCCCTCGTAGTGGCAATCAGCCCCAGCATTTT.

The V and J genes are TRBV28 and TRBJ2-7; possibly TRBD1 for D (5 bases). The CDR3 length is 16 residues. Germline V gene lookup returns CDR1 MDHEN and CDR2 SYDVKM. Trimming pared 7 bases from V and 0 bases from J, leaving 19 bases between. The CDR3 DNA reads as TGTGCCAGCACCCCTGGGGCCAGGTCACCCTCCTACGAGCAGTACTTC. Its translation: CASTPGARSPSYEQYF.

This chain connects TRBV7-2 to TRBJ2-1; 9 bases line up with TRBD2. This CDR3 region has 15 residues. Per the germline V gene, CDR1 is SGHTA and CDR2 is FQGNSA. Unmatched junction bases numbered 4, after V lost 5 bases and J lost 2 bases. The CDR3 protein is CASSRTSGPYNEQFF. The CDR3 DNA is TGTGCCAGCAGCCGTACTAGCGGGCCCTACAATGAGCAGTTCTTC.

V gene TRBV19 combines with J gene TRBJ1-5; weak D call: TRBD1 (5 bases). Germline V CDR1 and CDR2: LNHDA, SQIVND (reference sequence). V was trimmed by 4 bases and J by 6 bases, leaving 16 bases between them. This CDR3 is 15 amino acids long. CDR3 loop: CASSTVGQGPQPQHF. The CDR3, as DNA: TGTGCCAGTAGTACTGTGGGTCAGGGCCCTCAGCCCCAGCATTTT.